This entry concerns a single TCR beta chain. What it recognizes is unknown. The data belong to a study of T cells in localized non-small cell lung cancer. The V end lost 4 bases, the J end lost 10 bases, and 13 bases lay between the germline ends. The CDR3 sequence is 13 residues long. Germline V gives CDR1 MNHGY, CDR2 SAAAGT. Study conclusions and caveats: Compared with tumor, uninvolved adjacent lung displayed greater T cell clonality, ranking highest overall.

Sequencing was performed with immunoSEQ multiplex PCR; in TCRdb, only in-frame clones are kept and a portion is missing. The profile covers approximately 3,200 clones, with approximately 30% appearing a single time and 15% to 20% taken by the ten largest. V usage is TRBV6-8 and J usage is TRBJ1-4, with unresolved D. The sequence derives from a man between 40 and 69 years old with stage III lung adenocarcinoma. The input for sequencing was lung tumor tissue, taken before any cancer treatment. The CDR3 DNA reads as TGTGCCAGCAGTTTGACACGGGCGGGAAAACTGTTTTTT. Translating gives CASSLTRAGKLFF.